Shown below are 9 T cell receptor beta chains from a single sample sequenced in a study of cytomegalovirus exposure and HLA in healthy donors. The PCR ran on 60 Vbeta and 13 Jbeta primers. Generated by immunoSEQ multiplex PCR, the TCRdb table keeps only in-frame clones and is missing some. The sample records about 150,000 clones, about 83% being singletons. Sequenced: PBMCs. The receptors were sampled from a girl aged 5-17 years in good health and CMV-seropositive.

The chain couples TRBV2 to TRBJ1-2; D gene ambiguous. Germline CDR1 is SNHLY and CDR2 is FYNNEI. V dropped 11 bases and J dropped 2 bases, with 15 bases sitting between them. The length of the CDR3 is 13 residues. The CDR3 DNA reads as TGTGCCTGCCAGACTCCTTTCAACTATGGCTACACCTTC. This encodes CACQTPFNYGYTF.

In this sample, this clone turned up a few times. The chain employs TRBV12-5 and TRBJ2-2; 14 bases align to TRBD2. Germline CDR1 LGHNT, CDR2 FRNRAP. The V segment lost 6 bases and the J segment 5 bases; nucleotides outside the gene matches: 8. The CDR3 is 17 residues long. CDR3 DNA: TGTGCTAGTGGGGCGACTAGCGGGGGGGAAAAAACCGGGGAGCTGTTTTTT. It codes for CASGATSGGEKTGELFF.

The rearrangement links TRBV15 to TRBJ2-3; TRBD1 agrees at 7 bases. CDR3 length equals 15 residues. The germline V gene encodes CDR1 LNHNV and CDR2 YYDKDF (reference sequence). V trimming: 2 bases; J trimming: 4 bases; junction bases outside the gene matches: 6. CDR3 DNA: TGTGCCACCAGCAGAAGCAGGGGGTCCGCAGATACGCAGTATTTT. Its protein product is CATSRSRGSADTQYF. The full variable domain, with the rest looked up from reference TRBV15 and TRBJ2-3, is DAMVIQNPRYQVTQFGKPVTLSCSQTLNHNVMYWYQQKSSQAPKLLFHYYDKDFNNEADTPDNFQSRRPNTSFCFLDIRSPGLGDTAMYLCATSRSRGSADTQYFGPGTRLTVL.

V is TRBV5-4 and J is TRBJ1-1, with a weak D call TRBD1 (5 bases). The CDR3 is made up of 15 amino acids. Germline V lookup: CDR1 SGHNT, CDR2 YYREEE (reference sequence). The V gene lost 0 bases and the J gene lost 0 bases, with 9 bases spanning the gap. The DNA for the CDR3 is TGTGCCAGCAGCTTGGGAGTGGGGCTGAACACTGAAGCTTTCTTT. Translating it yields CASSLGVGLNTEAFF.

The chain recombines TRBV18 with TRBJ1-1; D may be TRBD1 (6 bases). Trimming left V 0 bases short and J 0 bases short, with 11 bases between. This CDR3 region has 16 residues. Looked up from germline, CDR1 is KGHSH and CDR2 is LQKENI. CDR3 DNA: TGTGCCAGCTCACCACCGGGTGGGGGCGTGAACACTGAAGCTTTCTTT. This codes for CASSPPGGGVNTEAFF.

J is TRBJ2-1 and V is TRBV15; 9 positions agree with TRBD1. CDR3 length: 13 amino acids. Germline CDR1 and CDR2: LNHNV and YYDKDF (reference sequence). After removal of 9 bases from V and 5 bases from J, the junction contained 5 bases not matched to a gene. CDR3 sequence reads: CATRDREDNEQFF. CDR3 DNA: TGTGCCACAAGGGACAGGGAAGACAATGAGCAGTTCTTC.

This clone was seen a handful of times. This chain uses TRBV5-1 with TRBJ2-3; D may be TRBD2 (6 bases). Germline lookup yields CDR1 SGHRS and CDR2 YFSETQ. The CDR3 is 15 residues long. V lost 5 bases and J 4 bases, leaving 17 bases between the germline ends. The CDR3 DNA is TGCGCCAGCAGAAAGGAGGGGAGTCACGCAGATACGCAGTATTTT. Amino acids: CASRKEGSHADTQYF. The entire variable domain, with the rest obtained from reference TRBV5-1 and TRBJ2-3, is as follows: KAGVTQTPRYLIKTRGQQVTLSCSPISGHRSVSWYQQTPGQGLQFLFEYFSETQRNKGNFPGRFSGRQFSNSRSEMNVSTLELGDSALYLCASRKEGSHADTQYFGPGTRLTVL.

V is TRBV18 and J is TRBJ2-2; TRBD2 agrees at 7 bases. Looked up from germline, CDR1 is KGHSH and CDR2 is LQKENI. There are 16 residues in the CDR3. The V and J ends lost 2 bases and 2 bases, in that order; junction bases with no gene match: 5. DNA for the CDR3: TGTGCCAGCTCACCAAGGGAGGGAGGAAACACCGGGGAGCTGTTTTTT. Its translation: CASSPREGGNTGELFF.

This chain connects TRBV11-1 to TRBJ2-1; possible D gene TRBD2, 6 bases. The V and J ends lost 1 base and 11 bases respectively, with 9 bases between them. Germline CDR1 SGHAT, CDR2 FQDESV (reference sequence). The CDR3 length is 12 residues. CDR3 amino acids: CASSLDRTKQFF. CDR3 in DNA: TGTGCCAGCAGCTTAGATAGGACTAAGCAGTTCTTC.